This T cell receptor beta chain was obtained from a study of T cells after yellow fever vaccination. Germline V gene data show CDR1 as SEHNR and CDR2 as FQNEAQ (reference sequence). Between the trimmed V and J ends, which lost 0 bases and 0 bases, there was a span of 2 bases. The CDR3 has 13 residues. This clonotype was detected many times. TCRdb re-called the 5' RACE reads with MiXCR, one entry per CDR3 protein. The sample has 250,000 to 350,000 distinct CDR3 sequences, around 8.6% seen once. The specimen comprised CD4+ T cells sorted from PBMCs, sampled 5 days after the yellow fever booster vaccination. The receptor comes from a man aged 18 to 29 who received the YFV17D yellow fever vaccine. The V call is TRBV7-9, the J call TRBJ2-5; D is uncertain. The CDR3 here is CASSLAHQETQYF. CDR3 coding DNA: TGTGCCAGCAGCTTAGCCCACCAAGAGACCCAGTACTTC.